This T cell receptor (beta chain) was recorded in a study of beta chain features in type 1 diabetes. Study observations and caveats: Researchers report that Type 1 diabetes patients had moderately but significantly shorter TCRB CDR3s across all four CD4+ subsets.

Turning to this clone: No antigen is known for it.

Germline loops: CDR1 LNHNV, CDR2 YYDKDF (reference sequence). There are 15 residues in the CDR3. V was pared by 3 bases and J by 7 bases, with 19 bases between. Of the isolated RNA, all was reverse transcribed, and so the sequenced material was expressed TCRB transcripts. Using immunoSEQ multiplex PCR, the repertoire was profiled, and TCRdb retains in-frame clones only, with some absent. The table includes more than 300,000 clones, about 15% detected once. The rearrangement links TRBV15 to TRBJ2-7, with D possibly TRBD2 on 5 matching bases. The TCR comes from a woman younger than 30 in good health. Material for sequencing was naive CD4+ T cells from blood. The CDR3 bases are TGTGCCACCAGCAGCTCAACACTGACCTTAGCGGAGCAGTACTTC. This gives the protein CATSSSTLTLAEQYF.